This passage covers 4 T cell receptor beta chains from one sample sequenced in a study of T cells in Graves' hyperthyroidism and ophthalmopathy (dated by TCRdb to the late 2010s). The receptor library was made with multiplex PCR. The sample was run on an Illumina HiSeq 2000. Amplification of TCR beta CDR3 regions was carried out from RNA transcripts. The TCR CDR3 was subjected to a first round of RT-PCR using the HTBI primer set and the Qiagen OneStep RT-PCR kit. The raw public data were reprocessed by TCRdb itself: fastp quality trimming at Q25, MiXCR clonotype calling, in-frame beta chains only. CDR3 protein duplicates are merged, each entry listing the most common genes and DNA. The sample table shows approximately 380,000 distinct CDR3 sequences, and about 18% are seen once. The ten largest clones represent about 4% of the sample. Sequencing was done on a sample of blood. These receptors all stem from a woman aged 18-29 years with Graves' hyperthyroidism.

A remark on this clonotype: One base away lies a much larger clone, so this may be a sequencing read error. The chain has TRBV3-1 and TRBJ1-1, with D hard to call. The V and J ends lost 1 base and 11 bases respectively, with 20 bases between them. This CDR3 contains 15 residues. The germline V gene has CDR1 LGHDT and CDR2 YNNKEL (reference sequence). The CDR3, as DNA: TGTGCCAGCAGCCAAGGCTGCAGCGCAGGAGTTCAGGCTTTCTTT. This codes for CASSQGCSAGVQAFF.

This clonotype came up many times. The V and J genes are TRBV30 and TRBJ1-1; D gene uncertain. Trimming took off 0 bases at V and 6 bases at J, with 5 bases between the two ends. This CDR3 is 11 amino acids long. Germline V gene sequence: CDR1 GTSNPN, CDR2 SVGIG (reference sequence). For the CDR3, the DNA is TGTGCCTGGAGTGTAAAGCCTGAAGCTTTCTTT. Encoded protein: CAWSVKPEAFF.

This clonotype was seen ten or more times. The V call is TRBV6-1, the J call TRBJ1-6; a weak D match, TRBD1 (6 bases). Germline CDR1 MNHNS, CDR2 SASEGT. V lost 0 bases and J 9 bases, leaving 15 bases between the germline ends. The length of the CDR3 is 16 residues. The CDR3 DNA reads as TGTGCCAGCAGTGAAGCGCAGGCAGGGGATATTTCACCCCTCCACTTT. This translates into CASSEAQAGDISPLHF.

This clonotype was observed at least ten times. J is TRBJ2-5 and V is TRBV2; D is uncertain. V was trimmed by 3 bases and J by 0 bases, leaving 8 bases between them. The CDR3 spans 14 residues. The germline gives CDR1 SNHLY, CDR2 FYNNEI. The CDR3 loop reads CASSERQYQETQYF. CDR3 coding DNA: TGTGCCAGCAGTGAGCGGCAATACCAAGAGACCCAGTACTTC. Full variable domain (remainder filled in from reference TRBV2 and TRBJ2-5): EPEVTQTPSHQVTQMGQEVILRCVPISNHLYFYWYRQILGQKVEFLVSFYNNEISEKSEIFDDQFSVERPDGSNFTLKIRSTKLEDSAMYFCASSERQYQETQYFGPGTRLLVL.